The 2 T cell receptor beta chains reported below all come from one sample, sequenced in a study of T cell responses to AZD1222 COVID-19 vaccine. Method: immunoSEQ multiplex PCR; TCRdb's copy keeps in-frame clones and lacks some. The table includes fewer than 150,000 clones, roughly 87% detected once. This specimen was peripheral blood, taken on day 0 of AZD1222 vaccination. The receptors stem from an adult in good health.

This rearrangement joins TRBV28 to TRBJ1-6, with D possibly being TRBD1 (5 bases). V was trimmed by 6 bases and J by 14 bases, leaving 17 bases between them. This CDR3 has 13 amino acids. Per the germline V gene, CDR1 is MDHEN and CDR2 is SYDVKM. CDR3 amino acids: CASSQGGLTALHF. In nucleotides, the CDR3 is TGTGCCAGCAGCCAGGGAGGCTTGACGGCCCTCCACTTT.

CDR3 residues: CVRSPQLAGVQYF. Here the CDR3 DNA reads TGTGTCAGAAGCCCACAGCTAGCGGGGGTCCAGTATTTT. The gene calls are TRBV7-5 and TRBJ2-3; whether TRBD2, the table's D call, matches the DNA was not checked. TRBV7-5 is a pseudogene locus. CDR3 length equals 13 residues.